This record concerns one T cell receptor beta chain sequence. TCRdb reprocessed the RACE reads with MiXCR, giving one entry per CDR3 protein. The sample consists of roughly 43,000 distinct CDR3 sequences, roughly 10% of them appearing once. Germline CDR1 is MNHEY and CDR2 is SMNVEV (reference sequence). The V and J ends lost 7 bases and 5 bases respectively, with 18 bases between them. CDR3 length equals 15 residues. Regarding time point: patch test 2, 6 weeks after DPC sensitization. Treatment given: therapeutic diphenylcyclopropenone sensitization with weekly scalp DPC. Whole blood that had not been fractionated was the source of extracted total RNA. These data belong to a study of human T cells and chemical hapten exposure. Background on the study: 2% DPC applied to an approximately 2 cm by approximately 2 cm arm area sensitized donors. During the roughly 25-week study period, patients had diphenylcyclopropenone applied to the scalp every week.

This sample comprised whole blood, obtained in connection with sensitization to the hapten diphenylcyclopropenone (DPC). V is TRBV27 and J is TRBJ1-5, with D perhaps matching TRBD1 (5 bases). This sequence was found in a woman aged 30 to 39 with alopecia areata. Some clones in this sample may be carry-over from other donors' samples. The DNA of the CDR3 is TGTGCCAGCAAGACGGGCGCCGGGGGAGATCAGCCCCAGCATTTT. This encodes CASKTGAGGDQPQHF.